This T cell receptor (beta chain) was identified during a study of shared clonotypes between healthy human individuals. Broader study findings: Tissue TCR repertoires likely differ from these blood-only repertoires. It was anticipated that sequencing depth would influence how many clonotypes donors shared.

The data were produced by immunoSEQ multiplex PCR, yet TCRdb's version contains in-frame clones alone and is incomplete. The sample holds under 1,100,000 clones, approximately 80% seen once. V lost 7 bases, J lost 4 bases, and 17 bases lay in between. The CDR3 has 15 amino acids. Per germline, CDR1 MNHEY and CDR2 SMNVEV (reference sequence). About this clone: Its antigen is undetermined.

Nashville, Tennessee was home to all donors, each a Caucasian adult. CD4+ cell separation produced CD45RA+ naive and CD45RA-negative memory subsets. The sequenced sample consisted of memory CD4+ T cells from PBMCs. The sample's subset: CD45RA-negative fraction. The sequence was obtained from a man between 18 and 35 years old in good health. Some clones in this sample may be carry-over from other donors' samples. This chain joins TRBV27 and TRBJ2-1; TRBD1 or TRBD2 may be the D gene (6 bases each). The chain's CDR3 is CASIPPGAGYNEQFF. The CDR3 nucleotides read TGTGCCAGCATCCCGCCGGGGGCCGGGTACAATGAGCAGTTCTTC.